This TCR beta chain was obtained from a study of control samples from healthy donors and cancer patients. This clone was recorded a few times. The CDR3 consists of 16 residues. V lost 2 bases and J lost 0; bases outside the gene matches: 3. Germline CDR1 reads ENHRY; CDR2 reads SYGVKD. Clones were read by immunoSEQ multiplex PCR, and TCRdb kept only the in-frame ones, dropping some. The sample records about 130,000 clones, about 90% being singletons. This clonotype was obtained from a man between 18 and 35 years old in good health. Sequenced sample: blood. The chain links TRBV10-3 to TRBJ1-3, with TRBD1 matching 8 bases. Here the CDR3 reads CAISETGQDSGNTIYF. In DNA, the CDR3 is TGTGCCATCAGTGAGACGGGACAGGACTCTGGAAACACCATATATTTT.